The 26 T cell receptor beta chains below all came from one sample that was sequenced in a study of vaccination effects on CD4 cells after COVID-19. Upon completion of 10 to 11 days in culture, CD4+ T cells were isolated. Each participant was administered two doses of either the BNT162b2 or the mRNA-1273 vaccine. Libraries were prepared by immunoSEQ multiplex PCR; TCRdb keeps only in-frame clonotypes and omits some of them. The sample includes 37,000 or so clones, under 70% of them seen just once. Their antigens are not known. The source was CD4+ T cells from PBMCs cultured without peptide, collected after COVID-19 vaccination. The source is a human donor who received a COVID-19 vaccine.

This clone was observed a handful of times. The chain combines TRBV12-3 or TRBV12-4 with TRBJ2-1; D gene ambiguous. The ends were cut back, 6 bases at V and 12 bases at J, with 18 bases in the middle. The CDR3 has 13 amino acids. CDR3 residues: CASSPEFRLPQFF. The CDR3 coding sequence is TGTGCCAGCAGCCCCGAATTCCGATTGCCGCAGTTCTTC.

The chain carries TRBV29-1 and TRBJ2-4; 11 bases fit TRBD2. Germline CDR1 reads SQVTM; CDR2 reads ANQGSEA. V lost 5 bases and J lost 8; bases outside the gene matches: 11. The CDR3 loop spans 15 amino acids. The CDR3 nucleotides are TGCAGCGTTTTCTCGCTAGCGGGGGGATACGACATTCAGTACTTC. Encoded protein: CSVFSLAGGYDIQYF.

This clone was seen a handful of times. The rearrangement links TRBV11-2 to TRBJ2-7; D gene unclear. Trimming removed 5 bases at V and 3 bases at J, with 5 bases between. In germline, CDR1 is SGHAT, CDR2 FQNNGV. The CDR3 loop spans 11 amino acids. The chain's CDR3 is CASSHLYEQYF. In DNA, the CDR3 is TGTGCCAGCAGCCACCTCTACGAGCAGTACTTC.

CDR3 sequence: CASSLQGAEGYTF. Written as DNA, the CDR3 is TGTGCCAGCAGCTTACAGGGGGCAGAGGGCTACACCTTC. The V call is TRBV7-9, the J call TRBJ1-2; 8 nucleotides align to TRBD1. V trimming: 2 bases; J trimming: 8 bases; junction bases outside the gene matches: 4. In germline, CDR1 is SEHNR, CDR2 FQNEAQ (reference sequence). The CDR3 extends over 13 amino acids. The variable domain in full, with the rest retrieved from reference TRBV7-9 and TRBJ1-2, is DTGVSQNPRHKITKRGQNVTFRCDPISEHNRLYWYRQTLGQGPEFLTYFQNEAQLEKSRLLSDRFSAERPKGSFSTLEIQRTEQGDSAMYLCASSLQGAEGYTFGSGTRLTVV.

This chain joins TRBV10-1 and TRBJ2-5; unclear D gene. The CDR3 consists of 13 residues. V lost 3 bases and J 5 bases, leaving 10 bases between the germline ends. Per the germline V gene, CDR1 is WNHNN and CDR2 is SYGVQD (reference sequence). The CDR3 coding sequence is TGCGCCAGCAGTGAAGGTGGGGTGGAGACCCAGTACTTC. Translating gives CASSEGGVETQYF.

This clone was seen a few times. This chain connects TRBV7-9 to TRBJ1-5, with no clear D. Germline V gives CDR1 SEHNR, CDR2 FQNEAQ (reference sequence). V lost 6 bases to trimming and J lost 2 bases, with 17 bases between them. This CDR3 comprises 16 residues. The CDR3 bases are TGTGCCAGCAGTTCTGGGGTAGGACGTGGCAATCAGCCCCAGCATTTT. Translating it yields CASSSGVGRGNQPQHF. The complete variable domain, with remaining parts taken from reference TRBV7-9 and TRBJ1-5, reads DTGVSQNPRHKITKRGQNVTFRCDPISEHNRLYWYRQTLGQGPEFLTYFQNEAQLEKSRLLSDRFSAERPKGSFSTLEIQRTEQGDSAMYLCASSSGVGRGNQPQHFGDGTRLSIL.

The DNA for the CDR3 is TGTGCCAGCAGTTACGCCGACAGGGTTTATGGCTACACCTTC. Translation gives CASSYADRVYGYTF. The J gene is TRBJ1-2, the V gene TRBV6-5; TRBD1 matches 7 bases. V shed 2 bases, J shed 5 bases, and the junction held 5 bases outside the gene matches. This CDR3 is 14 amino acids long. Germline CDR1 MNHEY, CDR2 SVGAGI.

The chain employs TRBV5-1 and TRBJ1-2; D unclear. V was shortened by 4 bases and J by 0 bases, with 10 bases between the two germline ends. The CDR3 totals 14 residues. Germline-derived CDR1 and CDR2 are SGHRS and YFSETQ. CDR3 nucleotides: TGCGCCAGCAGCCCGGACGGGGCTAACTATGGCTACACCTTC. It translates to CASSPDGANYGYTF.

J is TRBJ2-1 and V is TRBV10-3, with 11 bases identical to TRBD2. The germline CDR1 and CDR2 sequences are ENHRY and SYGVKD. Losses at the gene ends were 6 bases for V and 2 bases for J; bases not matched to a gene: 12. The CDR3 is made up of 18 amino acids. The CDR3 DNA is TGTGCCATCAGAAGTCTACTAGCGGGAGAATCGGCCTACAATGAGCAGTTCTTC. The encoded protein is CAIRSLLAGESAYNEQFF.

The J gene is TRBJ1-6, the V gene TRBV30; D uncertain. Looked up from germline, CDR1 is GTSNPN and CDR2 is SVGIG (reference sequence). V was cut by 8 bases and J by 10 bases, with 15 bases left in between. The CDR3 is 12 amino acids. DNA of the CDR3: TGTGCCCGACGAGAGGCGGGGTCACCCCTCCACTTT. It is translated as CARREAGSPLHF.

This sequence joins TRBV6-5 and TRBJ2-4; tentatively, D is TRBD1 (6 bases). The germline CDR1 and CDR2 sequences are MNHEY and SVGAGI. V was trimmed by 0 bases and J by 15 bases, leaving 15 bases between them. The CDR3 contains 13 residues. This chain's CDR3 is CASSYSQGSRGYF. The CDR3 DNA follows: TGTGCCAGCAGTTACTCTCAGGGATCCAGGGGGTACTTC.

This clone was found a few times. This sequence joins TRBV29-1 and TRBJ2-7, with 7 positions matching TRBD1. V dropped 6 bases and J dropped 1; count of bases not matched to a gene: 3. The CDR3 is 12 residues long. Germline V gives CDR1 SQVTM, CDR2 ANQGSEA. DNA of the CDR3: TGCAGCGTCGAGGGACAGTCCTACGAGCAGTACTTC. Amino acids: CSVEGQSYEQYF.

The chain has TRBV29-1 and TRBJ1-1, with TRBD1 matching over 9 bases. CDR3 length equals 11 residues. V lost 3 bases to trimming and J lost 8 bases; unmatched junction nucleotides: 1. The V gene's germline CDR1 is SQVTM and CDR2 ANQGSEA. For the CDR3, the DNA is TGCAGCGTTGATACAGGGGGCGAAGCTTTCTTT. This sequence encodes CSVDTGGEAFF.

The chain uses TRBV18 and TRBJ1-2; D possibly corresponds to TRBD1 (5 bases). Germline V gene sequence: CDR1 KGHSH, CDR2 LQKENI. The CDR3 sequence is 14 residues long. Trimming pared 5 bases from V and 1 base from J, leaving 11 bases between. DNA of the CDR3: TGTGCCAGCTCATTAACGACAGTTAACTATGGCTACACCTTC. Translating gives CASSLTTVNYGYTF.

The V call is TRBV3-1 (or the pseudogene TRBV3-2), the J call TRBJ2-4; D unresolved. The V end lost 1 base, the J end lost 4 bases, and 11 bases lay between the germline ends. The V gene's germline CDR1 is LGHDT and CDR2 YNNKEL (reference sequence). This CDR3 comprises 15 residues. The CDR3 is CASSQAATEKNIQYF. CDR3 nucleotides: TGTGCCAGCAGCCAAGCAGCGACTGAAAAAAACATTCAGTACTTC.

The V and J genes are TRBV3-1 (or the pseudogene TRBV3-2) and TRBJ2-7, with 13 bases aligning to TRBD2. The CDR3 loop spans 16 amino acids. Germline lookup yields CDR1 LGHDT and CDR2 YNNKEL (reference sequence). V lost 0 bases to trimming and J lost 5 bases; unmatched junction nucleotides: 4. This CDR3 is CASSQDIGLAGDEQYF. The CDR3 DNA reads as TGTGCCAGCAGCCAAGATATAGGACTAGCGGGAGACGAGCAGTACTTC.

This chain connects TRBV3-1 (or the pseudogene TRBV3-2) to TRBJ1-1; D gene uncertain. This CDR3 has 13 residues. Per germline, CDR1 LGHDT and CDR2 YNNKEL (reference sequence). V was trimmed by 5 bases and J by 1 base, leaving 8 bases between them. The CDR3 spells CASSADGNTEAFF. For the CDR3, the DNA is TGTGCCAGCAGCGCCGACGGGAACACTGAAGCTTTCTTT.

This clone was observed a single time. The chain joins TRBV18 to TRBJ1-3; D may be TRBD1 (5 bases). This CDR3 is built from 16 residues. V lost 5 bases and J lost 2, with 16 bases in between. Germline V gene lookup returns CDR1 KGHSH and CDR2 LQKENI. The CDR3 sequence: CASSLRPAGPGNTIYF. In DNA, the CDR3 is TGTGCCAGCTCATTACGACCGGCAGGGCCTGGAAACACCATATATTTT.

The V and J genes are TRBV19 and TRBJ1-6; D is unclear. The CDR3 totals 15 residues. The germline gives CDR1 LNHDA, CDR2 SQIVND (reference sequence). V lost 1 base and J lost 3, with 7 bases in between. Here the CDR3 DNA reads TGTGCCAGTAGTATAGGGGTGGACTATAATTCACCCCTCCACTTT. It encodes CASSIGVDYNSPLHF.

The chain couples TRBV6-5 to TRBJ2-3; TRBD2 aligns across 8 bases. Germline V gene data show CDR1 as MNHEY and CDR2 as SVGAGI. The ends lost 5 bases at V and 3 bases at J; junction bases unmatched: 4. The length of the CDR3 is 14 residues. The CDR3 region is CASSKGLETDTQYF. As DNA, the CDR3 is TGTGCCAGCAGTAAGGGACTAGAGACAGATACGCAGTATTTT.

The V and J genes are TRBV6-5 and TRBJ2-7; 9 bases are a match to TRBD2. Germline V CDR1 and CDR2: MNHEY, SVGAGI. This CDR3 is built from 14 residues. V was clipped by 6 bases and J by 6 bases; unmatched bases: 9. This chain's CDR3 is CASRGGGGASEQYF. The CDR3 coding sequence is TGTGCCAGCAGAGGGGGCGGGGGGGCATCCGAGCAGTACTTC.

This clone was recorded a few times. The chain uses TRBV5-1 and TRBJ1-1, with unresolved D. The CDR3 sequence is 14 residues long. With 1 base removed from V and 7 bases from J, the gap between germline ends came to 14 bases. Germline CDR1 is SGHRS and CDR2 is YFSETQ. The CDR3, as DNA: TGCGCCAGCAGCTTGTCCGGAACGGGGAATGAAGCTTTCTTT. Protein: CASSLSGTGNEAFF.

The chain employs TRBV11-2 and TRBJ2-5; D might be TRBD2 (6 bases). V shed 4 bases and J shed 5 bases, with 14 bases lying between them. Germline loops: CDR1 SGHAT, CDR2 FQNNGV. This CDR3 has 14 residues. CDR3 DNA sequence: TGTGCCAGCAGCTGGGGGGTCGGACGGGAGACCCAGTACTTC. Its translation is CASSWGVGRETQYF. The full variable domain, rest sourced from reference TRBV11-2 and TRBJ2-5, is EAGVAQSPRYKIIEKRQSVAFWCNPISGHATLYWYQQILGQGPKLLIQFQNNGVVDDSQLPKDRFSAERLKGVDSTLKIQPAKLEDSAVYLCASSWGVGRETQYFGPGTRLLVL.

This clone appeared a few times. The J gene is TRBJ2-7, the V gene TRBV5-1, with D possibly matching TRBD1 (5 bases). The V end lost 4 bases, the J end lost 7 bases, and 15 bases lay between the germline ends. CDR1 and CDR2 (germline): SGHRS, YFSETQ. The length of the CDR3 is 13 residues. The CDR3 nucleotides are TGCGCCAGCAGCGCGGACATAAACGCAGAGCAGTACTTC. It codes for CASSADINAEQYF.

This clone was seen more than once but under ten times. The gene calls are TRBV3-1 (or the pseudogene TRBV3-2) and TRBJ2-5; 8 bases match TRBD2. V was clipped by 4 bases and J by 2 bases; unmatched bases: 9. Looked up from germline, CDR1 is LGHDT and CDR2 is YNNKEL (reference sequence). The CDR3 extends over 16 amino acids. CDR3 loop: CASSLRKLAGQETQYF. The CDR3 coding sequence is TGTGCCAGCAGCCTCCGGAAGCTAGCGGGTCAAGAGACCCAGTACTTC.

The chain links TRBV7-9 to TRBJ1-1, with D maybe TRBD1 (6 bases). CDR3 length: 13 residues. V was cut by 6 bases and J by 6 bases, with 14 bases left in between. In germline, CDR1 is SEHNR, CDR2 FQNEAQ (reference sequence). CDR3 DNA sequence: TGTGCCAGCAGTTTTGGACAGCCCTCTGAAGCTTTCTTT. This codes for CASSFGQPSEAFF.